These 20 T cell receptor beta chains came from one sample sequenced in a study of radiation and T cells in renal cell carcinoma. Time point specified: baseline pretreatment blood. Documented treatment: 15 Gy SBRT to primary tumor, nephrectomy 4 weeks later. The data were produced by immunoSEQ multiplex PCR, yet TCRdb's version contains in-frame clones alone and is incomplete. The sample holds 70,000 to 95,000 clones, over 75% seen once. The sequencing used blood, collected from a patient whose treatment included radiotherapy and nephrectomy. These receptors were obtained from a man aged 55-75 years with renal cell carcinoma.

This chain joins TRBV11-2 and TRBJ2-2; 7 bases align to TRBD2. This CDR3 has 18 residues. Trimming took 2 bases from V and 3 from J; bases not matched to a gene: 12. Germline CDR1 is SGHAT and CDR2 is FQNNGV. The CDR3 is CASSLMLVGLADTGELFF. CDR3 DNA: TGTGCCAGCAGCTTAATGTTGGTGGGCCTAGCGGACACCGGGGAGCTGTTTTTT.

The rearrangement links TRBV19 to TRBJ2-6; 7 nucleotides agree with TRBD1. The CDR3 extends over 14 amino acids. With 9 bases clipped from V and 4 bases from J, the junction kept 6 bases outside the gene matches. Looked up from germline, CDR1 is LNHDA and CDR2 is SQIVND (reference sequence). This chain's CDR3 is CASKGQAGANVLTF. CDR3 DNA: TGTGCCAGCAAAGGACAGGCGGGGGCCAACGTCCTGACTTTC.

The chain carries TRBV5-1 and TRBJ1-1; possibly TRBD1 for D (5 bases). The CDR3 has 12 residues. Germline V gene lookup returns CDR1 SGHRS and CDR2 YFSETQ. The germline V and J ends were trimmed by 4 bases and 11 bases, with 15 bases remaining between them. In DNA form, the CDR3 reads TGCGCCAGCAGCCCGGGACGGCCGGGGGCTTTCTTT. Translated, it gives CASSPGRPGAFF.

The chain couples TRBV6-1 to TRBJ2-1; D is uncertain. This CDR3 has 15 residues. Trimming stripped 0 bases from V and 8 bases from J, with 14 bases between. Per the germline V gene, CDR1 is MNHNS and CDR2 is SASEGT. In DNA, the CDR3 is TGTGCCAGCAGTGAAGCGGTCCCTACGATCGATGAGCAGTTCTTC. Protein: CASSEAVPTIDEQFF.

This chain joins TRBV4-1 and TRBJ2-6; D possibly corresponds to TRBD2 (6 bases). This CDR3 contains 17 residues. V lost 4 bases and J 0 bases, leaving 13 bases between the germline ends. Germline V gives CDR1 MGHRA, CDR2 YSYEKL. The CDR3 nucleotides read TGCGCCAGCAGCCTATGGGGGGACCGCTCTGGGGCCAACGTCCTGACTTTC. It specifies CASSLWGDRSGANVLTF.

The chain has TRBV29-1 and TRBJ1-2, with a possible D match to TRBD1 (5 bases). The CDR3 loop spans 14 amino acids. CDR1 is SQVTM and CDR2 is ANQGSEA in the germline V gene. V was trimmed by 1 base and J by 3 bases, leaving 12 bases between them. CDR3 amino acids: CSVEAGGTHYGYTF. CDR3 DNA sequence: TGCAGCGTTGAAGCGGGCGGGACCCACTATGGCTACACCTTC.

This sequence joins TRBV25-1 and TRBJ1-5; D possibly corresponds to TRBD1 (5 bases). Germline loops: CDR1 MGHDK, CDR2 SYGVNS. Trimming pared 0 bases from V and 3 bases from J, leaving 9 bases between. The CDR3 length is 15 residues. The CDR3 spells CASSEYAGPNQPQHF. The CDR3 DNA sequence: TGTGCCAGCAGTGAATATGCAGGGCCCAATCAGCCCCAGCATTTT.

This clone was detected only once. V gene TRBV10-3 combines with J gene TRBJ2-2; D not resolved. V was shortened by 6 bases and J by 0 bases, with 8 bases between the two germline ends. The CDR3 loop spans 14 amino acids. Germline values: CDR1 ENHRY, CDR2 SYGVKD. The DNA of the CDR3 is TGTGCCATCAGCGACAAGCCGAACACCGGGGAGCTGTTTTTT. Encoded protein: CAISDKPNTGELFF.

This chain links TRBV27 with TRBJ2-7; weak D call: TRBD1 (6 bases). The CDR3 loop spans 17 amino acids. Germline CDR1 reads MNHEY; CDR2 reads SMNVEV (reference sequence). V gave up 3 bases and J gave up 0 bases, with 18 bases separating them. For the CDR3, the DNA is TGTGCCAGCAGTTTGGGTATGGGCAGGACAGTCTCCTACGAGCAGTACTTC. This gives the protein CASSLGMGRTVSYEQYF.

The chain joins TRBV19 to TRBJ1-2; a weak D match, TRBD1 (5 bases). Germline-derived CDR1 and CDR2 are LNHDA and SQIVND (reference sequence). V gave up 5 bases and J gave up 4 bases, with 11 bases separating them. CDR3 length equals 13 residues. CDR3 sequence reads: CASSPGTSYGYTF. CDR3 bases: TGTGCCAGTAGTCCCGGGACCTCCTATGGCTACACCTTC. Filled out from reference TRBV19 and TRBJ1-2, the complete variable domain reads DGGITQSPKYLFRKEGQNVTLSCEQNLNHDAMYWYRQDPGQGLRLIYYSQIVNDFQKGDIAEGYSVSREKKESFPLTVTSAQKNPTAFYLCASSPGTSYGYTFGSGTRLTVV.

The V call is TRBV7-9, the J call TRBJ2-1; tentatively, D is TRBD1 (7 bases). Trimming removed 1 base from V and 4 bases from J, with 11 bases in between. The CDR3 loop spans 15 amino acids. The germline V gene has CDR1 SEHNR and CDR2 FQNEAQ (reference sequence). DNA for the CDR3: TGTGCCAGCAGCTTAGACAGGGGACTTTACAATGAGCAGTTCTTC. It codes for CASSLDRGLYNEQFF.

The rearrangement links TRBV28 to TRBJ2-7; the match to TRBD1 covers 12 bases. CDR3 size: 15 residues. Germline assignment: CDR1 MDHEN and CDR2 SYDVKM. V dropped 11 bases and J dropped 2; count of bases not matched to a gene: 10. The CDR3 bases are TGTGCCGGTGCCGGGACAGGGGGCAAACCCTACGAGCAGTACTTC. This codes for CAGAGTGGKPYEQYF.

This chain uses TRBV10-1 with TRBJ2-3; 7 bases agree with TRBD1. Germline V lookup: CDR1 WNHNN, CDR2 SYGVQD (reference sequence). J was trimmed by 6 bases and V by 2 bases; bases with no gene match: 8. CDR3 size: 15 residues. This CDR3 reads CASSEPLTGSDTQYF. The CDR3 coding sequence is TGCGCCAGCAGTGAGCCTTTGACAGGGTCGGATACGCAGTATTTT.

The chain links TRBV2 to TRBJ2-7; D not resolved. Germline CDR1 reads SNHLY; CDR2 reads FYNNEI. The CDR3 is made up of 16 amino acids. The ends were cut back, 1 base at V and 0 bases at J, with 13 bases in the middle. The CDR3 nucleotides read TGTGCCAGCAGTGAAGGAGGCTTTTCGAGCTCCTACGAGCAGTACTTC. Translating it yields CASSEGGFSSSYEQYF.

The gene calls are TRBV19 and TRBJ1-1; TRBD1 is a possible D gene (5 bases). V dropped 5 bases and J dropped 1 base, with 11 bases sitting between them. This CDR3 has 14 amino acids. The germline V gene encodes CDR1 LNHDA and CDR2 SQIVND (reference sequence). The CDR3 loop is CASSPGAGNTEAFF. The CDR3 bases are TGTGCCAGTAGTCCCGGGGCTGGGAACACTGAAGCTTTCTTT.

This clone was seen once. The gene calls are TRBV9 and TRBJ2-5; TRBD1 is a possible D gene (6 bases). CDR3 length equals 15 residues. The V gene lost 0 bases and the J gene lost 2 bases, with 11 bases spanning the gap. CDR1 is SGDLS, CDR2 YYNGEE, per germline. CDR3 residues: CASSVVVGAQETQYF. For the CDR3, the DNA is TGTGCCAGCAGCGTAGTTGTGGGGGCGCAAGAGACCCAGTACTTC.

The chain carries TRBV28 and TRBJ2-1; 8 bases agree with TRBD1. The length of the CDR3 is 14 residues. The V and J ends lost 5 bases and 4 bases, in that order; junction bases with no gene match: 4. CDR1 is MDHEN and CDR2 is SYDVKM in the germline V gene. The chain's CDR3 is CASSKRTGYNEQFF. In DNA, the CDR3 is TGTGCCAGCAGTAAGCGGACAGGGTACAATGAGCAGTTCTTC.

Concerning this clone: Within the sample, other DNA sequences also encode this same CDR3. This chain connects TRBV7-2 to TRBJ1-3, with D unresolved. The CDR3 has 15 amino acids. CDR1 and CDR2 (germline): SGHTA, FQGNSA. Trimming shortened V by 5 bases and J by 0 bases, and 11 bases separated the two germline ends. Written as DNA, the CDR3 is TGTGCCAGCAGCCCCGGACGGTACTCTGGAAACACCATATATTTT. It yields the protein CASSPGRYSGNTIYF.

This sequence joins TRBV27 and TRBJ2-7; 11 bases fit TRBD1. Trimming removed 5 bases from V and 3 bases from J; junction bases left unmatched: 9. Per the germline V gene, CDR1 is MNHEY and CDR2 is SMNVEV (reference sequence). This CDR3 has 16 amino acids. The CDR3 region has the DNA TGTGCCAGCAGTCCCCGGACAGGGGGCGGGAACTACGAGCAGTACTTC. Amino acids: CASSPRTGGGNYEQYF.

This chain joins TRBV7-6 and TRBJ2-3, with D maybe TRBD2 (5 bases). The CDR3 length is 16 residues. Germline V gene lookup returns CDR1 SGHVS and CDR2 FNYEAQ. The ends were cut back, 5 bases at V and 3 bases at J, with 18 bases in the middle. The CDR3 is CASSRRNGMGTDTQYF. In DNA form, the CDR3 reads TGTGCCAGCAGCCGCCGGAACGGGATGGGGACAGATACGCAGTATTTT.